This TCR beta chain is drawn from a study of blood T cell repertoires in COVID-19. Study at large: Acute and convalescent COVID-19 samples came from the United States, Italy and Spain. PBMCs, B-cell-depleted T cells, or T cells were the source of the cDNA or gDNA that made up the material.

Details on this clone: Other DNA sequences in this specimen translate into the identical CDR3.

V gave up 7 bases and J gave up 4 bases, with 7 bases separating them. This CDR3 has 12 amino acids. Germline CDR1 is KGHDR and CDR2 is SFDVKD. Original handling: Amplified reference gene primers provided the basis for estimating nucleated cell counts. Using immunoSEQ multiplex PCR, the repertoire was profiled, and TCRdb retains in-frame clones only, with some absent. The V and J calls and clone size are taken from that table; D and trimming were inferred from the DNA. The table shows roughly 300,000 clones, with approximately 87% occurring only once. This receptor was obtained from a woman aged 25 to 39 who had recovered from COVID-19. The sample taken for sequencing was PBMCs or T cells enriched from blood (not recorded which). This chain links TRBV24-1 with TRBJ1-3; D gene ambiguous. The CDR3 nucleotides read TGTGCCACCAGGAGAACGGGAAACACCATATATTTT. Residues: CATRRTGNTIYF.